This T cell receptor (beta chain) derives from a study of beta chain features in type 1 diabetes. The study, taken as a whole, reports: Type 1 diabetes patients showed a moderate but significant shortening of TCRB CDR3s in all four CD4+ subsets.

The authors reverse transcribed all of the isolated RNA, so sequencing captured expressed TCRB transcripts. About 3.7 million reads per sample were averaged for naive, central memory and regulatory samples. Method: immunoSEQ multiplex PCR; TCRdb's copy keeps in-frame clones and lacks some. Of more than 300,000 clones listed, over 8.5% are singletons. This CDR3 region has 14 residues. Trimming cost V 8 bases and J 0 bases, with 13 bases left between them. Germline V gene data show CDR1 as SGHTA and CDR2 as FQGNSA. Each of the CD4+ naive, central memory, regulatory and stem cell-like memory populations was sorted via CD45RO/CCR7/CD25/CD127/CD95/CD27. Comment on this clone: Its antigen is unidentified.

This receptor was identified in a man aged 25-45 years with type 1 diabetes. The chain couples TRBV7-2 to TRBJ1-1, with D unclear. Sequenced material: central memory CD4+ T cells from blood. For the CDR3, the DNA is TGTGCCAGCGGAATGACAACCATGAACACTGAAGCTTTCTTT. Protein sequence: CASGMTTMNTEAFF. Complete variable domain (other parts from reference TRBV7-2 and TRBJ1-1): GAGVSQSPSNKVTEKGKDVELRCDPISGHTALYWYRQSLGQGLEFLIYFQGNSAPDKSGLPSDRFSAERTGGSVSTLTIQRTQQEDSAVYLCASGMTTMNTEAFFGQGTRLTVV.